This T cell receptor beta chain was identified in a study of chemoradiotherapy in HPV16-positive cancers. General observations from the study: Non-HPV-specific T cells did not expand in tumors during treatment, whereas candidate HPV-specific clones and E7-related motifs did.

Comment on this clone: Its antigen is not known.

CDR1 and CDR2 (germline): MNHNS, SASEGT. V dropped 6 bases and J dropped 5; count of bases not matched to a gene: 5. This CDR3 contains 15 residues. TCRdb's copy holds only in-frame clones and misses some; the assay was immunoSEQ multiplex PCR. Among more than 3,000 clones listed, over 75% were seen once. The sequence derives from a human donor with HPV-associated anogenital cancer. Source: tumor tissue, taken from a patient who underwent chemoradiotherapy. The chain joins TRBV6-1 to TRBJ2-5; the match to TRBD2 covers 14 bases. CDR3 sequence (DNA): TGTGCCAGCAGCCGACTAGCGGGGGGGTCGGAGACCCAGTACTTC. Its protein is CASSRLAGGSETQYF.